This TCR beta chain came from a study of cytomegalovirus exposure and HLA in healthy donors. General study findings and limits: Diagnosis of cytomegalovirus status made by the classifier reportedly showed high specificity and sensitivity.

The germline gives CDR1 SEHNR, CDR2 FQNEAQ (reference sequence). Trimming shortened V by 3 bases and J by 2 bases, and 22 bases separated the two germline ends. The length of the CDR3 is 18 residues. Remarks on this clone: Its target is not known.

Clones were sequenced by immunoSEQ multiplex PCR, and TCRdb holds only the in-frame ones, with some missing. The sample includes approximately 120,000 clones, 94% seen only once; the top ten take approximately 1.3%. Sequenced input: PBMCs. This sequence joins TRBV7-9 and TRBJ1-2; tentatively, D is TRBD1 (5 bases). The TCR was taken from a woman younger than 30 in good health and CMV-seronegative. CDR3 nucleotides: TGTGCCAGCAGCTTGTCCCTAGATGGGGCAGGGCAAAACTATGGCTACACCTTC. This gives the protein CASSLSLDGAGQNYGYTF.